The clone carrying this T cell receptor (beta chain) was detected only a few times. These data belong to a study of T-cell reconstitution after alpha-beta-depleted transplantation in children. The CDR3 loop spans 15 amino acids. Trimming took off 1 base at V and 10 bases at J, with 14 bases between the two ends. CDR1 is SGHTA and CDR2 is FQGNSA in the germline V gene. Preparation of the TCRbeta library involved a method that used unique molecular identifiers. TCRdb fed the PCR reads into MiXCR, producing one record per CDR3 protein. The table lists some 590,000 distinct CDR3 sequences, roughly a tenth of them singletons.

The input for sequencing was PBMCs from the stem cell graft donor, taken from the stem cell graft. The sequence came from a human donor who donated a stem cell graft to a child with acute myeloid leukemia. The genes are TRBV7-2 and TRBJ1-6; unclear D gene. The CDR3 region is CASSLVRAGNSPLHF. CDR3 bases: TGTGCCAGCAGCTTAGTTCGGGCGGGTAACTCACCCCTCCACTTT.